Sequencing of this T cell receptor beta chain was carried out in a study of blood T cell repertoires in COVID-19. In the study overall: T cells, B-cell-depleted T cells, or PBMCs supplied cDNA or gDNA.

Allocation to cohorts depended on clinical history reported by the participants. Germline V gives CDR1 SEHNR, CDR2 FQNEAQ (reference sequence). The CDR3 contains 14 residues. J gave up 6 bases and V 6 bases, and 10 bases lay outside the gene matches. Per the original data handling: Reference gene primer amplification yielded estimated nucleated cell counts. The repertoire was sequenced with immunoSEQ multiplex PCR; TCRdb's copy has only in-frame clones and lacks some. V, J and clone size are taken as reported in that table, and D and trimming were inferred from the DNA itself. The data contain 200,000 to 250,000 clones, 84% of them singletons.

The clonotype originates from a man aged 60-69 years who had recovered from COVID-19. The sample comprised PBMCs or T cells enriched from blood (not recorded which). V is TRBV7-9 and J is TRBJ1-1; TRBD1 matches 7 bases. CDR3 bases: TGTGCCAGCAGTTCCCGGGACAGCCTACCTGAAGCTTTCTTT. Protein sequence: CASSSRDSLPEAFF.